The 11 T cell receptor beta chains presented below share a single source sample, sequenced in a study of neurological immune-mediated disorders (dated by TCRdb to between 2017 and 2020). The intended sense of this specimen's time point label: technical triplicate 2. Libraries were made using 5' RACE. TCRdb records Illumina HiSeq 2500 as the sequencer. TCRdb ran its own pipeline on the public reads, namely fastp trimming at Q25 and MiXCR clone calling, and kept in-frame beta chains. Rows merge per CDR3 protein into single entries with the most common DNA and genes. The sample records fewer than 40,000 distinct CDR3 sequences, roughly 14% of which are singletons. Approximately 5% of the sample goes to the ten largest clones. What was sequenced was CD4+ T cells from blood. These receptors originate from a female donor with HTLV-1-associated myelopathy (HAM/TSP).

This clonotype has at least ten counts. The chain couples TRBV7-9 to TRBJ1-1; D gene ambiguous. The CDR3 loop spans 12 amino acids. CDR1 SEHNR and CDR2 FQNEAQ come from the germline V gene (reference sequence). The V gene lost 2 bases and the J gene lost 1 base, with 2 bases spanning the gap. Written as DNA, the CDR3 is TGTGCCAGCAGCTTACAGAACACTGAAGCTTTCTTT. This codes for CASSLQNTEAFF.

This clonotype was observed many times. The chain is built from TRBV5-1 and TRBJ1-2; 7 bases agree with TRBD1. Per the germline V gene, CDR1 is SGHRS and CDR2 is YFSETQ. J lost 2 bases, V lost 2 bases, and 3 bases had no gene match. The CDR3 is 14 amino acids. The CDR3 loop reads CASSLADRNYGYTF. The CDR3 DNA follows: TGCGCCAGCAGCTTAGCGGACAGGAACTATGGCTACACCTTC.

The table lists this clonotype with many counts. The CDR3 loop reads CASARIADTQYF. CDR3 sequence (DNA): TGTGCCAGCGCCCGCATCGCAGATACGCAGTATTTT. V is TRBV12-3 or TRBV12-4 and J is TRBJ2-3, with D hard to call. The CDR3 extends over 12 amino acids. Trimming left V 8 bases short and J 4 bases short, with 10 bases between.

This clonotype was seen ten or more times. The rearrangement joins TRBV6-5 to TRBJ1-1; D call uncertain. In germline, CDR1 is MNHEY, CDR2 SVGAGI. This CDR3 contains 12 residues. Trimming removed 8 bases at V and 4 bases at J, with 11 bases between. As DNA, the CDR3 is TGTGCCAGCGGGAGGATGGGCACTGAAGCTTTCTTT. It encodes CASGRMGTEAFF.

Points on this clonotype: Relative to the germline gene, one junction end is altered; a read error may explain this. This chain connects TRBV18 to TRBJ2-3; D not resolved. The CDR3 loop spans 14 amino acids. Germline-derived CDR1 and CDR2 are KGHSH and LQKENI. The CDR3 spells CASSHRRVSDTQYF. In nucleotides, the CDR3 is TGTGCCAGCTCACACCGTCGGGTTTCAGACACGCAGTATTTT.

This clonotype was detected ten times or more. CDR3: CASSYGARTSTDTQYF. DNA for the CDR3: TGTGCCAGCAGTTACGGGGCCCGGACGAGCACAGATACGCAGTATTTT. The chain recombines TRBV6-5 with TRBJ2-3, with D possibly matching TRBD1 (5 bases). V lost 2 bases and J lost 0, with 12 bases in between. Germline loops: CDR1 MNHEY, CDR2 SVGAGI. The CDR3 is made up of 16 amino acids.

The chain combines TRBV5-1 with TRBJ2-1; D not certain. The CDR3 is made up of 13 amino acids. Germline V gives CDR1 SGHRS, CDR2 YFSETQ. V lost 1 base to trimming and J lost 8 bases, with 10 bases between them. Here the CDR3 DNA reads TGCGCCAGCAGCTTGAGGGCCAGCGATGAGCAGTTCTTC. This translates into CASSLRASDEQFF. Together with reference TRBV5-1 and TRBJ2-1, the CDR3 gives the full variable domain: KAGVTQTPRYLIKTRGQQVTLSCSPISGHRSVSWYQQTPGQGLQFLFEYFSETQRNKGNFPGRFSGRQFSNSRSEMNVSTLELGDSALYLCASSLRASDEQFFGPGTRLTVL.

Many counts were recorded for this clonotype. V is TRBV20-1 and J is TRBJ2-7; TRBD2 is a possible D gene (6 bases). With 4 bases removed from V and 4 bases from J, the gap between germline ends came to 17 bases. CDR1 DFQATT and CDR2 SNEGSKA come from the germline V gene (reference sequence). This CDR3 spans 14 amino acids. CDR3 nucleotide sequence: TGCAGTGCTACAAAGCCCGGGAGACAATACGAGCAGTACTTC. This codes for CSATKPGRQYEQYF.

This clonotype was observed at least ten times. V gene TRBV5-6 combines with J gene TRBJ2-7, with D perhaps being TRBD1 or TRBD2 (6 bases each). The CDR3 is 15 residues long. Trimming took 4 bases from V and 5 from J, leaving 19 bases between them. Germline CDR1 reads SGHDT; CDR2 reads YYEEEE. The CDR3 DNA reads as TGTGCCAGCAGCCCAAGGGGGGCTGGATGGGACGAGCAGTACTTC. Amino acid sequence: CASSPRGAGWDEQYF.

This clonotype appeared many times. The chain couples TRBV15 to TRBJ1-4, with D unclear. Germline-derived CDR1 and CDR2 are LNHNV and YYDKDF (reference sequence). This CDR3 is built from 14 residues. Trimming took 5 bases from V and 8 from J, leaving 15 bases between them. Here the CDR3 reads CATSPLLSVEKLFF. CDR3 bases: TGTGCCACCAGCCCGCTACTTTCGGTAGAAAAACTGTTTTTT.

The sample holds many counts of this clonotype. The chain uses TRBV20-1 and TRBJ2-7; 7 bases agree with TRBD2. V dropped 5 bases and J dropped 2; count of bases not matched to a gene: 12. The CDR3 loop spans 15 amino acids. Per germline, CDR1 DFQATT and CDR2 SNEGSKA (reference sequence). As DNA, the CDR3 is TGCAGTGCTCGCCGGGCCCCGGCGGGGGCCTACGAGCAGTACTTC. It encodes CSARRAPAGAYEQYF.